This T cell receptor (beta chain) was profiled in a study of monozygotic twins with inflammatory bowel disease. About this clonotype itself: Its antigen is not identified.

Germline CDR1 and CDR2: MDHEN and SYDVKM. This CDR3 has 18 residues. Regarding the study as a whole: IBD patients exhibited fewer clonotypes shared with other individuals than healthy twins, particularly with disease activity. Cells of different T cell subtypes could not be told apart. Whether twins were concordant or discordant made no difference to repertoire similarity, possibly from limited power.

It was approximately 4,000 ng of total RNA that each TCR library used. After re-calling the 5' RACE reads, TCRdb lists one entry per CDR3 protein, DNA absent. This table holds around 450,000 distinct CDR3 sequences. The TCR comes from a human donor with ulcerative colitis or Crohn's disease, or a healthy co-twin of an affected twin (not recorded which). This chain uses TRBV28 with TRBJ2-2; TCRdb names TRBD2, which stays unverified in the absence of DNA. Sequencing was done on a sample of blood. The CDR3 is CASNPAGTSGTYTGELFF.